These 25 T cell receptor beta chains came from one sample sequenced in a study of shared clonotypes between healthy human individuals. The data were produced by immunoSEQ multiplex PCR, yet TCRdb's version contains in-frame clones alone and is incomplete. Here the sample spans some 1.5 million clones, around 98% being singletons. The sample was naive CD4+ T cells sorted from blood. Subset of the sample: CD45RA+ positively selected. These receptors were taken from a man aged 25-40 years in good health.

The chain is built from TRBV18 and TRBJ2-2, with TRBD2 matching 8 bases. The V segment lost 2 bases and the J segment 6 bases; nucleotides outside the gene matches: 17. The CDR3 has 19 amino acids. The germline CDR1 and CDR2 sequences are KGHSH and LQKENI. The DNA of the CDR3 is TGTGCCAGCTCACCAGAGTCCCTTCCGTACAGGCGGGAGGCCGGGGAGCTGTTTTTT. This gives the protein CASSPESLPYRREAGELFF.

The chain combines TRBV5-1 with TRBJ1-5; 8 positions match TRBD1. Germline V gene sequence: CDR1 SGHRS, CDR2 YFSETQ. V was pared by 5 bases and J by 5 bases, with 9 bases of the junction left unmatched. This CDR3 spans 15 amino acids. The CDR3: CASRATGAADQPQHF. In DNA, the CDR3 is TGCGCCAGCAGAGCGACAGGGGCTGCTGATCAGCCCCAGCATTTT.

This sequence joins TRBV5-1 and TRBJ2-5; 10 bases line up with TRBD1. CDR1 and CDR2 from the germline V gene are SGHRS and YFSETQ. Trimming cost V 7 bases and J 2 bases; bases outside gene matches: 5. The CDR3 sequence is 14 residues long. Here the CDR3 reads CASGRTGGQETQYF. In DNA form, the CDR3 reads TGCGCCAGCGGACGGACAGGGGGGCAAGAGACCCAGTACTTC.

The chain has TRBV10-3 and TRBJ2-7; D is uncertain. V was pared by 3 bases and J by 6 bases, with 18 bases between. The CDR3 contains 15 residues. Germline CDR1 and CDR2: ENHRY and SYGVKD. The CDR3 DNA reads TGTGCCATCAGTGACCTCGCCCGGGCCCGTGCCGAGCAGTACTTC. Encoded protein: CAISDLARARAEQYF.

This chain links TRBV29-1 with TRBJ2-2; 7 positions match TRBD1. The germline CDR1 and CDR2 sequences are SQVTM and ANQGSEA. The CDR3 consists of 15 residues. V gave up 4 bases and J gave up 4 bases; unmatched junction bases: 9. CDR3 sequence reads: CSVAPTGSFTGELFF. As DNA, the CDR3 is TGCAGCGTTGCTCCGACAGGGAGCTTCACCGGGGAGCTGTTTTTT.

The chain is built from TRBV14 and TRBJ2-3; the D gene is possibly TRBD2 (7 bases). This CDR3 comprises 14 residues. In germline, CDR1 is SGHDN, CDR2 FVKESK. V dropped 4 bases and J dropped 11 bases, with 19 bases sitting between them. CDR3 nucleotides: TGTGCCAGCAGCCCGCTTTTCGGGGGGCCGTTGCAGTATTTT. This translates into CASSPLFGGPLQYF.

The CDR3 DNA is TGCAGCGTTGAATCAGGGGGCGGCTATGGCTACACCTTC. This codes for CSVESGGGYGYTF. The chain links TRBV29-1 to TRBJ1-2; 8 bases are a match to TRBD1. The CDR3 length is 13 residues. Germline V gene lookup returns CDR1 SQVTM and CDR2 ANQGSEA. Trimming took 2 bases from V and 4 from J; bases not matched to a gene: 3.

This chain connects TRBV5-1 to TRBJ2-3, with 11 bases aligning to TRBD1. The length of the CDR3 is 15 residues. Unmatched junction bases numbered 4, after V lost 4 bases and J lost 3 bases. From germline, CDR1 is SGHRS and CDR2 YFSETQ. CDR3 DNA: TGCGCCAGCAGCACGGACAGGGGGCGAACAGATACGCAGTATTTT. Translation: CASSTDRGRTDTQYF. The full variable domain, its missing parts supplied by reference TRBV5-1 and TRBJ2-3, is KAGVTQTPRYLIKTRGQQVTLSCSPISGHRSVSWYQQTPGQGLQFLFEYFSETQRNKGNFPGRFSGRQFSNSRSEMNVSTLELGDSALYLCASSTDRGRTDTQYFGPGTRLTVL.

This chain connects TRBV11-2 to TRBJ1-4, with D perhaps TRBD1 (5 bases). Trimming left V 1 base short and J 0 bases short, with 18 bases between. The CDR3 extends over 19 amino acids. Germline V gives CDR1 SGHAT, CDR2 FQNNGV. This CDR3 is CASSLGGRHPGATNEKLFF. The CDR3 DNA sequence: TGTGCCAGCAGCTTAGGGGGTCGACACCCGGGGGCAACTAATGAAAAACTGTTTTTT.

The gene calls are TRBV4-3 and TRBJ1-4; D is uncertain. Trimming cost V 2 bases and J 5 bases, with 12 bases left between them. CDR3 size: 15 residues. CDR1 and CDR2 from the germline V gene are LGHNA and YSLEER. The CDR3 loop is CASSQSRAMNEKLFF. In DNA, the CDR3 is TGCGCCAGCAGCCAAAGTCGGGCGATGAATGAAAAACTGTTTTTT.

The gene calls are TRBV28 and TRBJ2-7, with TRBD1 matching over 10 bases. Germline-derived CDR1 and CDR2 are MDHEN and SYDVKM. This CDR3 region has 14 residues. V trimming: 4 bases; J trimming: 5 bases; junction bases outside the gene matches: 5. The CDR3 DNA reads TGTGCCAGCAGTTCGGGACAGGGGCCCCACGAGCAGTACTTC. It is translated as CASSSGQGPHEQYF. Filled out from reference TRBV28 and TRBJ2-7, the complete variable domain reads DVKVTQSSRYLVKRTGEKVFLECVQDMDHENMFWYRQDPGLGLRLIYFSYDVKMKEKGDIPEGYSVSREKKERFSLILESASTNQTSMYLCASSSGQGPHEQYFGPGTRLTVT.

The chain's CDR3 is CASNQDTFSYEQYF. The CDR3 region has the DNA TGTGCCAGCAACCAGGACACGTTCTCCTACGAGCAGTACTTC. The chain uses TRBV2 and TRBJ2-7, with D possibly TRBD1 on 5 matching bases. Germline V gene sequence: CDR1 SNHLY, CDR2 FYNNEI. The V and J ends lost 7 bases and 0 bases respectively, with 13 bases between them. CDR3 length: 14 amino acids. The whole variable domain, remainder taken from reference TRBV2 and TRBJ2-7, is EPEVTQTPSHQVTQMGQEVILRCVPISNHLYFYWYRQILGQKVEFLVSFYNNEISEKSEIFDDQFSVERPDGSNFTLKIRSTKLEDSAMYFCASNQDTFSYEQYFGPGTRLTVT.

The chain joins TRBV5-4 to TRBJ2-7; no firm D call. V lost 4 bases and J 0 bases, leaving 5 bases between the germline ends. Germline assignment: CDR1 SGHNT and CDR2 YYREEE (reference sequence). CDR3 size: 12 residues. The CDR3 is CASSRGSYEQYF. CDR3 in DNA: TGTGCCAGCAGCCGAGGCTCCTACGAGCAGTACTTC.

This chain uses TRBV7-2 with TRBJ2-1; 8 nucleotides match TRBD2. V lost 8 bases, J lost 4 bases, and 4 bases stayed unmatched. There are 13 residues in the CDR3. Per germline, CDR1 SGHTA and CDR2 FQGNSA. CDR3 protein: CASAGGLYNEQFF. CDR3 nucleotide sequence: TGTGCCAGCGCGGGAGGCCTTTACAATGAGCAGTTCTTC.

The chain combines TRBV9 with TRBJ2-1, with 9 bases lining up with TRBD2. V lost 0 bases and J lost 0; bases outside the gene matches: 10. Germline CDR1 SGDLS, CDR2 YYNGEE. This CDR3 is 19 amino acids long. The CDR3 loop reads CASSVDRGNSGSSYNEQFF. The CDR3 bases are TGTGCCAGCAGCGTAGATAGGGGTAATAGCGGGAGCTCCTACAATGAGCAGTTCTTC.

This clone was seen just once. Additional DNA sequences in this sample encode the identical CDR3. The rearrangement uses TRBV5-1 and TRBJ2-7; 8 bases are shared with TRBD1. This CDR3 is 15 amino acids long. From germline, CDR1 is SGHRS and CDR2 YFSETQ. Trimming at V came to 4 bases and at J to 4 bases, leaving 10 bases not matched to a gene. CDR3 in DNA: TGCGCCAGCAGCCCCCTGACAGGGGCTAGTTACGAGCAGTACTTC. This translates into CASSPLTGASYEQYF.

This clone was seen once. CDR3 residues: CASSVTSGGGGELFF. For the CDR3, the DNA is TGTGCCAGCAGCGTTACTAGCGGGGGAGGCGGGGAGCTGTTTTTT. The V call is TRBV11-3, the J call TRBJ2-2, with 11 bases matching TRBD2. This CDR3 has 15 amino acids. The germline V gene has CDR1 SGHNT and CDR2 YENEEA. V was clipped by 5 bases and J by 7 bases; unmatched bases: 6.

CDR3 residues: CASSDPYRGNEQYF. CDR3 sequence (DNA): TGTGCCAGCAGCGACCCATACCGGGGGAACGAGCAGTACTTC. The chain links TRBV7-6 to TRBJ2-7; perhaps TRBD2 as D (6 bases). The ends were cut back, 5 bases at V and 5 bases at J, with 16 bases in the middle. CDR3 length: 14 amino acids. Germline CDR1 reads SGHVS; CDR2 reads FNYEAQ.

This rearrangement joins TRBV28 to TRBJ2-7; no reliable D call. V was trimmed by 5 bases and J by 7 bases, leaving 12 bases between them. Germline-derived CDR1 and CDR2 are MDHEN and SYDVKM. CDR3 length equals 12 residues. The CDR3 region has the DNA TGTGCCAGCAGTCGATTACTACGAGAGCAGTACTTC. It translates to CASSRLLREQYF.

The CDR3 nucleotides read TGCAGCGTTGAGGGGGCCACAGATACGCAGTATTTT. Encoded protein: CSVEGATDTQYF. The rearrangement joins TRBV29-1 to TRBJ2-3, with D perhaps TRBD1 (6 bases). V was trimmed by 3 bases and J by 2 bases, leaving 6 bases between them. Per germline, CDR1 SQVTM and CDR2 ANQGSEA. The CDR3 has 12 amino acids.

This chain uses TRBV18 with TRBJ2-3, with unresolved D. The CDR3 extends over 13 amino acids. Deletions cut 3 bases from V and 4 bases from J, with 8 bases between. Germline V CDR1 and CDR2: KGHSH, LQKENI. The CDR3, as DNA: TGTGCCAGCTCACCCGACGAGCCAGATACGCAGTATTTT. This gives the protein CASSPDEPDTQYF.

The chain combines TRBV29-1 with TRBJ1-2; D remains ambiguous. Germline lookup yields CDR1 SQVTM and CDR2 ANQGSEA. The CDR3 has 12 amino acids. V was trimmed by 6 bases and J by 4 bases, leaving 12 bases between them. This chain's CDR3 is CSVPAPVYGYTF. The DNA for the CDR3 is TGCAGCGTCCCCGCTCCTGTCTATGGCTACACCTTC. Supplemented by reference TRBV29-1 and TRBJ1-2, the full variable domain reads SAVISQKPSRDICQRGTSLTIQCQVDSQVTMMFWYRQQPGQSLTLIATANQGSEATYESGFVIDKFPISRPNLTFSTLTVSNMSPEDSSIYLCSVPAPVYGYTFGSGTRLTVV.

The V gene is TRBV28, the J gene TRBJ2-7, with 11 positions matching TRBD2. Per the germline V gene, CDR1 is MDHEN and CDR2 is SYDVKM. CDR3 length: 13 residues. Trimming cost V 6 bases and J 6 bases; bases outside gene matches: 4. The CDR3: CASRLAGDREQYF. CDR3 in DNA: TGTGCCAGCAGACTAGCGGGAGATCGCGAGCAGTACTTC.

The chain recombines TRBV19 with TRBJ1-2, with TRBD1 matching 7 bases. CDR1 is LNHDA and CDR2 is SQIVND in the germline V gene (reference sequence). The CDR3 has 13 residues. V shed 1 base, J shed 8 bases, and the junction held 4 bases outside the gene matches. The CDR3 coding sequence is TGTGCCAGTAGTATAGCGACAGGGAACGGCTACACCTTC. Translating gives CASSIATGNGYTF.

The CDR3 sequence is CASSLHLVPYEQYF. The CDR3 nucleotides are TGTGCCAGCAGCCTCCACCTCGTGCCTTACGAGCAGTACTTC. The chain uses TRBV7-2 and TRBJ2-7; D is uncertain. V was cut by 5 bases and J by 4 bases, with 15 bases left in between. The CDR3 sequence is 14 residues long. Germline V gene data show CDR1 as SGHTA and CDR2 as FQGNSA.